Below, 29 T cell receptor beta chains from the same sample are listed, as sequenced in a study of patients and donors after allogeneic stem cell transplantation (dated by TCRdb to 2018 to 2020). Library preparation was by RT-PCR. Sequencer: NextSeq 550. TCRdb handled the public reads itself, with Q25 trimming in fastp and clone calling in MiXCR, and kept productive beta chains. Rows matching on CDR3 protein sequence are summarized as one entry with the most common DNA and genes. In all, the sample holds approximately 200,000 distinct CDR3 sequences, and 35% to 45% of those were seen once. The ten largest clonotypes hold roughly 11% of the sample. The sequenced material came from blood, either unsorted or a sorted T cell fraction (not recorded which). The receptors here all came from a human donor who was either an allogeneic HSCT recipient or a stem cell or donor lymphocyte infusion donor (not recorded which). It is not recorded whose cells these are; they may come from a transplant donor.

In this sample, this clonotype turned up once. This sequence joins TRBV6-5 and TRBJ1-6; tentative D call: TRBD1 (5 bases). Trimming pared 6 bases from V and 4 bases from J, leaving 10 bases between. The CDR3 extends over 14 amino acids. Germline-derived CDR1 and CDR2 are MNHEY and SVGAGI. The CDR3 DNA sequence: TGTGCCAGCAGAGGGGTAATGTATAATTCACCCCTCCACTTT. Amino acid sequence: CASRGVMYNSPLHF.

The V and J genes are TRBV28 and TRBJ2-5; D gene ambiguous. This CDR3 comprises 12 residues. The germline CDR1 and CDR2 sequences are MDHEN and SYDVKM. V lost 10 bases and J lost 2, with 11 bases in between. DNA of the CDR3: TGTGCCATTTCGACCATGCAAGAGACCCAGTACTTC. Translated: CAISTMQETQYF.

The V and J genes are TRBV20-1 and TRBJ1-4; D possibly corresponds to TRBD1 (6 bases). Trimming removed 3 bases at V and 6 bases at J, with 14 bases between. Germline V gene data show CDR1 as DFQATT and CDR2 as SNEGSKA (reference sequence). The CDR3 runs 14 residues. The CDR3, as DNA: TGCAGTGCTAGGAGGACAGCTAAGGATGAAAAACTGTTTTTT. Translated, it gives CSARRTAKDEKLFF.

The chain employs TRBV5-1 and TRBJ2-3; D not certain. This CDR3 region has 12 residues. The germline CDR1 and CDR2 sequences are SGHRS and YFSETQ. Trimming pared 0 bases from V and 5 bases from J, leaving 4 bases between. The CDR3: CASSLALDTQYF. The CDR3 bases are TGCGCCAGCAGCTTGGCCTTAGATACGCAGTATTTT.

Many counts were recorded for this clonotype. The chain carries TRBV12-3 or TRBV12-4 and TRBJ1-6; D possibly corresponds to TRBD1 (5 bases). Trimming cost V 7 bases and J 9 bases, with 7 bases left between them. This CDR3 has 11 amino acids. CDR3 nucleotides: TGTGCCAGCACGAGGGGTTCACCCCTCCACTTT. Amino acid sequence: CASTRGSPLHF.

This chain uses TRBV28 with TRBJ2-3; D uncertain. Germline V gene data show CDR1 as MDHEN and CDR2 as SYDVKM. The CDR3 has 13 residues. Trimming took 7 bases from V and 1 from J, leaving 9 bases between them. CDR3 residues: CASNSQGTDTQYF. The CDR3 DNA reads TGTGCCAGCAACTCTCAGGGCACAGATACGCAGTATTTT.

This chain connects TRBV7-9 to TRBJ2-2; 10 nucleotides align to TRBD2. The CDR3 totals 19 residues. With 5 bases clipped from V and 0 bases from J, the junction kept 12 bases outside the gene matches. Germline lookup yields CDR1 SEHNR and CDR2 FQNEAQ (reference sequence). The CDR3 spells CASSESGLARPSNTGELFF. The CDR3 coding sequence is TGTGCCAGCAGCGAATCGGGACTAGCGAGACCTTCGAACACCGGGGAGCTGTTTTTT.

DNA of the CDR3: TGTGCCAGCAGTTCCTATCCCTTGACAGAGACCCAGGAGCAGTACTTC. Its translation: CASSSYPLTETQEQYF. The rearrangement uses TRBV12-3 or TRBV12-4 and TRBJ2-7, with a possible D match to TRBD1 (5 bases). CDR3 length: 16 residues. Trimming left V 4 bases short and J 7 bases short, with 23 bases between.

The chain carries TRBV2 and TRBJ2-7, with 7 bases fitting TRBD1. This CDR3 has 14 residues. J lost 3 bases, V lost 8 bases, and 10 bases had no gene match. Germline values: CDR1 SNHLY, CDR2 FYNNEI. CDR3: CASGRPDRIYEQYF. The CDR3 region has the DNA TGTGCCAGCGGAAGACCGGACAGGATCTACGAGCAGTACTTC.

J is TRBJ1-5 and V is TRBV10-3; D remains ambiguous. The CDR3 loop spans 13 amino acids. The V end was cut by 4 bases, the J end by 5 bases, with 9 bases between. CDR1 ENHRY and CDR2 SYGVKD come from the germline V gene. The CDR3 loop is CAISGAGDQPQHF. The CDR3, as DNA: TGTGCCATCAGTGGGGCTGGAGATCAGCCCCAGCATTTT.

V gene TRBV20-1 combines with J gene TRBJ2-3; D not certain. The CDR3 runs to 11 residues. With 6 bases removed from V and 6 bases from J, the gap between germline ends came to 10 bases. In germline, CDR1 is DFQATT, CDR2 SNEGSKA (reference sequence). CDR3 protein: CSAHRMDTQYF. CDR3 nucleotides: TGCAGTGCGCATAGGATGGATACGCAGTATTTT.

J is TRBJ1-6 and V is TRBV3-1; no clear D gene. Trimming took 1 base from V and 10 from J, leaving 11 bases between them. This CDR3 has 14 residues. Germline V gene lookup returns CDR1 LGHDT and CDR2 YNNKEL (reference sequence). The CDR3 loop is CASSQVPSSSPLHF. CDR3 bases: TGTGCCAGCAGCCAAGTTCCCTCAAGCTCACCCCTCCACTTT. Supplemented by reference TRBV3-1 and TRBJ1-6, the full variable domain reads DTAVSQTPKYLVTQMGNDKSIKCEQNLGHDTMYWYKQDSKKFLKIMFSYNNKELIINETVPNRFSPKSPDKAHLNLHINSLELGDSAVYFCASSQVPSSSPLHFGNGTRLTVT.

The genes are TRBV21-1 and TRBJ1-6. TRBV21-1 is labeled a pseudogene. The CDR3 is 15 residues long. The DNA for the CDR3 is TGTGCCAGCAGACCGGATCAAGGAAATAATTCACCCCTCCACTTT. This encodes CASRPDQGNNSPLHF.

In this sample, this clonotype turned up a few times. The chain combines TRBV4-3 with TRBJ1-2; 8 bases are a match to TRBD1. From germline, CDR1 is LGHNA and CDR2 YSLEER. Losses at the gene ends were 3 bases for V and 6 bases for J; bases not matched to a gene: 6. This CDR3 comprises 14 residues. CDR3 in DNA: TGCGCCAGCAGCCACGTCGACAGGGGCCATGGCTACACCTTC. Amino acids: CASSHVDRGHGYTF.

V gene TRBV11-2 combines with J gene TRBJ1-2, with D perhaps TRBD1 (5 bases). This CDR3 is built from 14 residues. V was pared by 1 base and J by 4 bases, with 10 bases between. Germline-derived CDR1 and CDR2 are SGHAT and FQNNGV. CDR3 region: CASSLAAGTYGYTF. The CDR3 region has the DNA TGTGCCAGCAGCTTAGCAGCCGGGACCTATGGCTACACCTTC.

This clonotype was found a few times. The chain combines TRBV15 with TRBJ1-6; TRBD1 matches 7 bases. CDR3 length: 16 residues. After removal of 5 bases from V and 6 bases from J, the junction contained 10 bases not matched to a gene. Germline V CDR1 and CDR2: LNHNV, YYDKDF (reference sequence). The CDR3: CATSPRTGITNSPLHF. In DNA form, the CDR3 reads TGTGCCACCAGCCCCCGGACAGGCATCACTAATTCACCCCTCCACTTT.

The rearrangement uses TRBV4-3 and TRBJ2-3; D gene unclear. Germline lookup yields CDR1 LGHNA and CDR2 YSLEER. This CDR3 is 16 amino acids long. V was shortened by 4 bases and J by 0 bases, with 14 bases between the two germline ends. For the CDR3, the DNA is TGCGCCAGCAGCCTCCACTGGGCTCCTAGCACAGATACGCAGTATTTT. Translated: CASSLHWAPSTDTQYF.

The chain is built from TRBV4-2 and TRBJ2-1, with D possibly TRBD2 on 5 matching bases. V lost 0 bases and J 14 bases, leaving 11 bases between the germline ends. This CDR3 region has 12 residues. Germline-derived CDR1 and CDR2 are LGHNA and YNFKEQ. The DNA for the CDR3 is TGTGCCAGCAGCCAAGATGCGGGTGCTAAGTTCTTC. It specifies CASSQDAGAKFF.

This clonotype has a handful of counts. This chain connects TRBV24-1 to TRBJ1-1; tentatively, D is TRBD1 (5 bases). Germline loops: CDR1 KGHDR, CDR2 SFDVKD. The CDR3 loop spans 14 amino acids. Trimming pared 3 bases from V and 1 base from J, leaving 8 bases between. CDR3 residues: CATSDGGKNTEAFF. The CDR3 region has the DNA TGTGCCACCAGTGATGGGGGGAAGAACACTGAAGCTTTCTTT.

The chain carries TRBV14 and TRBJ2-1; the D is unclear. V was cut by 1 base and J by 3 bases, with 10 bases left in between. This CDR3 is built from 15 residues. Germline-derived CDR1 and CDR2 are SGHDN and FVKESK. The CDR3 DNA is TGTGCCAGCAGCCAAGTTGGGCTTTTCTACAATGAGCAGTTCTTC. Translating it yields CASSQVGLFYNEQFF. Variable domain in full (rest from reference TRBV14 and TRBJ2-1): EAGVTQFPSHSVIEKGQTVTLRCDPISGHDNLYWYRRVMGKEIKFLLHFVKESKQDESGMPNNRFLAERTGGTYSTLKVQPAELEDSGVYFCASSQVGLFYNEQFFGPGTRLTVL.

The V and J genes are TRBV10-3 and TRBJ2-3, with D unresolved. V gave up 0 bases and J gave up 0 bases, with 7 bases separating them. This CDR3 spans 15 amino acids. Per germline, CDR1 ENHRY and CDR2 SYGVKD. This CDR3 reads CAISESPLSTDTQYF. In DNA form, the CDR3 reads TGTGCCATCAGTGAGTCACCGCTTAGCACAGATACGCAGTATTTT.

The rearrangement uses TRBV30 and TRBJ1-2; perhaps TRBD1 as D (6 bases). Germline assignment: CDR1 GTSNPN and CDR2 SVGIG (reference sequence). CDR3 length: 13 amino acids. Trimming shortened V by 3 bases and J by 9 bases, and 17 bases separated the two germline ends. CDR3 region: CAWSLQGPGSYTF. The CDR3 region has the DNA TGTGCCTGGAGCCTACAGGGACCAGGGAGCTACACCTTC.

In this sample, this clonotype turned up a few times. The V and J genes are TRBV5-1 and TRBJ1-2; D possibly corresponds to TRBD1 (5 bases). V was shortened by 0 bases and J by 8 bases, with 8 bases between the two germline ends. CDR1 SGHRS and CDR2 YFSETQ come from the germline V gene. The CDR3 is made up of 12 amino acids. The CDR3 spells CASSLGRGGYTF. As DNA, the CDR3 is TGCGCCAGCAGCTTGGGGCGGGGCGGCTACACCTTC. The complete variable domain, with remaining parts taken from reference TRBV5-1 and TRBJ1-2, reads KAGVTQTPRYLIKTRGQQVTLSCSPISGHRSVSWYQQTPGQGLQFLFEYFSETQRNKGNFPGRFSGRQFSNSRSEMNVSTLELGDSALYLCASSLGRGGYTFGSGTRLTVV.

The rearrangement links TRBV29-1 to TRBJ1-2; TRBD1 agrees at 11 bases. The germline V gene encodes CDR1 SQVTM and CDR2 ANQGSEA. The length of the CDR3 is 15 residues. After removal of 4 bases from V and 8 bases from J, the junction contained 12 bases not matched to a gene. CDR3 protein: CSVGDPGQGARGYTF. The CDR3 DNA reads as TGCAGCGTTGGGGATCCCGGACAGGGGGCGAGGGGCTACACCTTC.

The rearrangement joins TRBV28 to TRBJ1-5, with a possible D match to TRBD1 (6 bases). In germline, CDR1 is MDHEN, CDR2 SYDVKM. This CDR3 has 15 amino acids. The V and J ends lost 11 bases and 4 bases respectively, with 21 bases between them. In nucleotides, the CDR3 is TGTGCCGTGAAAAGGGACATCGGTGGGAATCAGCCCCAGCATTTT. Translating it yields CAVKRDIGGNQPQHF. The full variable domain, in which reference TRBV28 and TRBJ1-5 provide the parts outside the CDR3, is DVKVTQSSRYLVKRTGEKVFLECVQDMDHENMFWYRQDPGLGLRLIYFSYDVKMKEKGDIPEGYSVSREKKERFSLILESASTNQTSMYLCAVKRDIGGNQPQHFGDGTRLSIL.

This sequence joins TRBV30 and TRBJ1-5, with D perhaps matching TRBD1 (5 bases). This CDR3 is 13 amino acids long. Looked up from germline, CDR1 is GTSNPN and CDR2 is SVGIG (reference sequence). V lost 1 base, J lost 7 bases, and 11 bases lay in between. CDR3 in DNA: TGTGCCTGGAGTGGGGCAGGGAACCAGCCCCAGCATTTT. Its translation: CAWSGAGNQPQHF. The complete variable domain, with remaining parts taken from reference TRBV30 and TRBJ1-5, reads SQTIHQWPATLVQPVGSPLSLECTVEGTSNPNLYWYRQAAGRGLQLLFYSVGIGQISSEVPQNLSASRPQDRQFILSSKKLLLSDSGFYLCAWSGAGNQPQHFGDGTRLSIL.

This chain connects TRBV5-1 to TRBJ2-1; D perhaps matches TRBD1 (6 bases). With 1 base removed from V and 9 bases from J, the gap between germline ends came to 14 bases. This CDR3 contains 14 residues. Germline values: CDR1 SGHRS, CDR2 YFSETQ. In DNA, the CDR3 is TGCGCCAGCAGCTTGACACAGGGCCCCGGTGAGCAGTTCTTC. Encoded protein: CASSLTQGPGEQFF.

The CDR3 reads CATSDSRTAYEQYF. CDR3 nucleotide sequence: TGTGCCACCAGTGATTCACGGACAGCCTACGAGCAGTACTTC. V usage is TRBV24-1 and J usage is TRBJ2-7; possibly TRBD1 for D (6 bases). CDR3 length: 14 amino acids. CDR1 is KGHDR and CDR2 is SFDVKD in the germline V gene. Trimming stripped 2 bases from V and 2 bases from J, with 9 bases between.

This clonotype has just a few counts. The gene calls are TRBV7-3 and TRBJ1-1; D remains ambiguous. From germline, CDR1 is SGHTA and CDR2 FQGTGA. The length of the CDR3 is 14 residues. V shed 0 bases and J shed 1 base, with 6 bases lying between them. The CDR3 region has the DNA TGTGCCAGCAGCTTAACGGCAGCGAACACTGAAGCTTTCTTT. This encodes CASSLTAANTEAFF.